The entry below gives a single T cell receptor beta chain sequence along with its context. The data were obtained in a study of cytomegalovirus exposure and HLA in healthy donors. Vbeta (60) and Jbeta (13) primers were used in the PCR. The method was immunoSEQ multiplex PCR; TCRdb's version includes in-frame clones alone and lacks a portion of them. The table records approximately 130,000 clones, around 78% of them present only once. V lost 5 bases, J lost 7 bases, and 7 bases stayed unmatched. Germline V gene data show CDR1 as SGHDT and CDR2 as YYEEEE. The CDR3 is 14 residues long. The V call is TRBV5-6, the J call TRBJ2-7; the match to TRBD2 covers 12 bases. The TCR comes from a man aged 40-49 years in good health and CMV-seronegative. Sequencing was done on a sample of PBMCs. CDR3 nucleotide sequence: TGTGCCAGCAGTCCGGGACTAGCGGGTCAAGAGCAGTACTTC. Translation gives CASSPGLAGQEQYF.